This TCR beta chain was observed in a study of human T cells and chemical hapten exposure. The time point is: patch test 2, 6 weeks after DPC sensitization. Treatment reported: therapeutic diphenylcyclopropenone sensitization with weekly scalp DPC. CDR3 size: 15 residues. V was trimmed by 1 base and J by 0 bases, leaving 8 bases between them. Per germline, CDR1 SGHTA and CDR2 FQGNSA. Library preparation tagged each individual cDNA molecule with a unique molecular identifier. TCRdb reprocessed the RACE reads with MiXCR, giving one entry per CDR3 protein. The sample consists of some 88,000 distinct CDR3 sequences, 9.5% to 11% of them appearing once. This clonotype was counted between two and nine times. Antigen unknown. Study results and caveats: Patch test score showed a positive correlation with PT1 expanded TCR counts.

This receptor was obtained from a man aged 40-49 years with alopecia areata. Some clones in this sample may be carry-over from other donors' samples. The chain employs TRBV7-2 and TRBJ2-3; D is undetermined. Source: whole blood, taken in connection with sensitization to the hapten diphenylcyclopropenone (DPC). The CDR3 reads CASSLGLDSTDTQYF. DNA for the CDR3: TGTGCCAGCAGCTTAGGACTCGACAGCACAGATACGCAGTATTTT.